The clone carrying this T cell receptor (beta chain) was seen ten or more times. Its antigen is undetermined. The sample originates from a study of human T cells and chemical hapten exposure. Looking at the study overall: Per-sample TCR yields varied mainly from small pooled library volume differences.

Within the library, unique molecular identifiers were attached to each individual cDNA molecule. One entry per CDR3 protein results from TCRdb running MiXCR on the RACE reads. The sample has some 99,000 distinct CDR3 sequences, 9.2% seen once. The CDR3 covers 17 residues. The V and J ends lost 4 bases and 0 bases, in that order; junction bases with no gene match: 9. The germline gives CDR1 MNHEY, CDR2 SMNVEV (reference sequence). Time point described: patch test 2, 6 weeks after DPC sensitization. Specified treatment: therapeutic diphenylcyclopropenone sensitization with weekly scalp DPC. General study findings and limits: The study found expanded TCRs formed significantly more large CDR3 similarity clusters than controls. In the PT1 data, expanded TCR counts showed a positive correlation with patch test score.

The chain employs TRBV27 and TRBJ1-5; TRBD1 matches 7 bases. Sequenced material: whole blood, taken in connection with sensitization to the hapten diphenylcyclopropenone (DPC). The receptor comes from a woman aged 40 to 55 with alopecia areata. Some clones in this sample may be carry-over from other donors' samples. CDR3 nucleotide sequence: TGTGCCAGCAGTTCGCGACAGGGTTCGTATAGCAATCAGCCCCAGCATTTT. Its protein product is CASSSRQGSYSNQPQHF.